This T cell receptor beta chain was retrieved from a study of naive and memory T cell subsets. An equimolar mix of two oligonucleotides served as the beta constant-region primer for TRBC1 and TRBC2. The ligated cDNA underwent four PCR rounds using SP2 and nested alpha and beta constant-region primers. TCRdb itself ran the UMI-ligation and nested PCR reads through MiXCR, one entry per CDR3 protein. The sample includes over 110,000 distinct CDR3 sequences, around 21% of them seen just once. Turning to this clonotype: Its antigen remains unknown.

Overall study results and limits: Possibly reflecting memory cells re-expressing CD45RA, a few larger clonotypes occurred in naive repertoires, especially CD8.

Trimming cost V 7 bases and J 5 bases; bases outside gene matches: 11. This CDR3 has 15 amino acids. Germline V gene sequence: CDR1 MDHEN, CDR2 SYDVKM. The TCR comes from a human donor in good health. Sequenced: naive CD8+ T cells from blood. V and J are TRBV28 and TRBJ1-1; 9 positions agree with TRBD1. CDR3 DNA sequence: TGTGCCAGCACCCCGGGACAGGGTGAATGGACTGAAGCTTTCTTT. The encoded protein is CASTPGQGEWTEAFF.